The 30 T cell receptor beta chains below were found in one sample sequenced in a study of blood T cell repertoires in COVID-19. Sequencing was performed with immunoSEQ multiplex PCR; in TCRdb, only in-frame clones are kept and a portion is missing. The repertoire has some 300,000 clones, around 90% of them found once; the top ten carry 1% to 1.5%. Sequencing was carried out using peripheral blood. These receptors were collected from a man in his 70s with acute or convalescent COVID-19.

The sample holds one count of this clone. The DNA for the CDR3 is TGTGCCAGCAGCTTAGCGTCGTCGGGGAAGGCGCAGTATTTT. Protein: CASSLASSGKAQYF. The chain is built from TRBV7-6 and TRBJ2-3, with D maybe TRBD2 (5 bases). This CDR3 region has 14 residues. The ends were cut back, 0 bases at V and 10 bases at J, with 14 bases in the middle. Germline CDR1 reads SGHVS; CDR2 reads FNYEAQ. Supplemented by reference TRBV7-6 and TRBJ2-3, the full variable domain reads GAGVSQSPRYKVTKRGQDVALRCDPISGHVSLYWYRQALGQGPEFLTYFNYEAQQDKSGLPNDRFSAERPEGSISTLTIQRTEQRDSAMYRCASSLASSGKAQYFGPGTRLTVL.

The chain employs TRBV19 and TRBJ1-1, with no clear D. The CDR3 runs to 15 residues. Deletions cut 5 bases from V and 4 bases from J, with 17 bases between. Germline CDR1 reads LNHDA; CDR2 reads SQIVND (reference sequence). The CDR3 region has the DNA TGTGCCAGTAGTCGAACGGCGGGGATAGCCACTGAAGCTTTCTTT. It yields the protein CASSRTAGIATEAFF.

The V call is TRBV5-4, the J call TRBJ2-3; 9 nucleotides agree with TRBD2. Germline lookup yields CDR1 SGHNT and CDR2 YYREEE (reference sequence). Trimming at V came to 4 bases and at J to 2 bases, leaving 11 bases not matched to a gene. The CDR3 is 17 amino acids. The DNA of the CDR3 is TGTGCCAGCAGCCCGCGAAGGAGCGGGGGGAACACAGATACGCAGTATTTT. Encoded protein: CASSPRRSGGNTDTQYF. The variable domain in full, completed from reference TRBV5-4 and TRBJ2-3, reads ETGVTQSPTHLIKTRGQQVTLRCSSQSGHNTVSWYQQALGQGPQFIFQYYREEENGRGNFPPRFSGLQFPNYSSELNVNALELDDSALYLCASSPRRSGGNTDTQYFGPGTRLTVL.

The chain links TRBV6-6 to TRBJ1-1; 9 bases are shared with TRBD1. The trim removed 6 bases at V and 3 bases at J, leaving 5 bases unmatched. The germline V gene encodes CDR1 MNHNY and CDR2 SVGAGI (reference sequence). The CDR3 totals 14 residues. DNA of the CDR3: TGTGCCAGCAGGGGACAGGGTTGGGACACTGAAGCTTTCTTT. Its protein is CASRGQGWDTEAFF.

The chain carries TRBV20-1 and TRBJ2-1; D remains unclear. This CDR3 is 10 amino acids long. Deletions cut 4 bases from V and 6 bases from J, with 4 bases between. CDR1 and CDR2 (germline): DFQATT, SNEGSKA (reference sequence). The CDR3 region has the DNA TGCAGTGCTACCTCCAATGAGCAGTTCTTC. This codes for CSATSNEQFF.

CDR3 protein: CASSIVLGRGQETQYF. The CDR3 DNA follows: TGTGCCAGTAGTATAGTACTCGGCAGGGGGCAGGAGACCCAGTACTTC. The J gene is TRBJ2-5, the V gene TRBV19; TRBD1 aligns across 8 bases. The V and J ends lost 1 base and 5 bases, in that order; junction bases with no gene match: 9. The CDR3 loop spans 16 amino acids. Germline assignment: CDR1 LNHDA and CDR2 SQIVND (reference sequence).

This chain links TRBV18 with TRBJ2-2; no reliable D call. Per the germline V gene, CDR1 is KGHSH and CDR2 is LQKENI. CDR3 length: 15 residues. V was clipped by 3 bases and J by 5 bases, with 13 bases between them. CDR3 region: CASSPVPIDTGELFF. For the CDR3, the DNA is TGTGCCAGCTCACCTGTGCCTATAGATACCGGGGAGCTGTTTTTT.

The chain links TRBV5-1 to TRBJ1-3, with TRBD1 as a possible D gene (6 bases). Germline CDR1 is SGHRS and CDR2 is YFSETQ. V lost 1 base to trimming and J lost 0 bases, with 8 bases between them. This CDR3 contains 15 residues. The CDR3 loop reads CASSLIGGSGNTIYF. The CDR3 DNA reads TGCGCCAGCAGCTTGATAGGGGGCTCTGGAAACACCATATATTTT.

The J gene is TRBJ2-1, the V gene TRBV10-3; tentative D call: TRBD2 (7 bases). Trimming left V 10 bases short and J 6 bases short, with 19 bases between. Per germline, CDR1 ENHRY and CDR2 SYGVKD. The CDR3 is 14 amino acids. CDR3 protein: CANSQGGDSNEQFF. The DNA for the CDR3 is TGTGCCAACTCACAGGGAGGGGACTCCAATGAGCAGTTCTTC.

The CDR3 is CASSQDLVLLNSPLHF. In DNA, the CDR3 is TGCGCCAGCAGCCAAGATTTGGTACTTCTTAATTCACCCCTCCACTTT. This chain links TRBV4-3 with TRBJ1-6; D unclear. This CDR3 is built from 16 residues. In germline, CDR1 is LGHNA, CDR2 YSLEER. V lost 0 bases, J lost 6 bases, and 12 bases lay in between.

V usage is TRBV6-2 or TRBV6-3 and J usage is TRBJ2-3, with 8 nucleotides matching TRBD2. The CDR3 sequence is 16 residues long. CDR1 is MNHEY and CDR2 is SVGEGT in the germline V gene. Trimming took 2 bases from V and 5 from J; bases not matched to a gene: 9. The CDR3 bases are TGTGCCAGCAGTTACCCAACACTAGCGGAAGAAGATACGCAGTATTTT. Amino acids: CASSYPTLAEEDTQYF.

The chain has TRBV19 and TRBJ1-3; 9 positions agree with TRBD1. V trimming: 4 bases; J trimming: 3 bases; junction bases outside the gene matches: 4. The length of the CDR3 is 15 residues. Germline CDR1 reads LNHDA; CDR2 reads SQIVND (reference sequence). The CDR3, as DNA: TGTGCCAGTAGTAGGGACAGGGCCTTTGGAAACACCATATATTTT. It specifies CASSRDRAFGNTIYF.

The rearrangement uses TRBV5-1 and TRBJ1-1; the match to TRBD1 covers 11 bases. This CDR3 comprises 15 residues. CDR1 is SGHRS and CDR2 is YFSETQ in the germline V gene. After removal of 4 bases from V and 4 bases from J, the junction contained 6 bases not matched to a gene. The CDR3 sequence: CASSPSGTGGTEAFF. Here the CDR3 DNA reads TGCGCCAGCAGCCCGTCCGGGACAGGGGGCACTGAAGCTTTCTTT.

There are a few counts of this clone. The V call is TRBV10-3, the J call TRBJ1-2; possible D gene TRBD1, 5 bases. CDR1 ENHRY and CDR2 SYGVKD come from the germline V gene. The CDR3 contains 11 residues. V shed 11 bases and J shed 4 bases, with 11 bases lying between them. CDR3 region: CAVGGGYGYTF. DNA for the CDR3: TGTGCCGTTGGGGGGGGCTATGGCTACACCTTC.

This chain uses TRBV21-1 with TRBJ1-3; no DNA check was done on the table's D call, TRBD1. TRBV21-1 has pseudogene status. CDR3 length: 15 residues. The CDR3 loop is CASSKHRGLRNTIYF. CDR3 nucleotide sequence: TGTGCCAGCAGCAAACACAGGGGGCTTAGAAACACCATATATTTT.

V gene TRBV6-2 or TRBV6-3 combines with J gene TRBJ2-7; D is unresolved. Germline V gene sequence: CDR1 MNHEY, CDR2 SVGEGT. The CDR3 sequence is 17 residues long. Deletions cut 4 bases from V and 3 bases from J, with 22 bases between. The CDR3 protein is CASSSLQLNAPYYEQYF. The CDR3 coding sequence is TGTGCCAGCAGTTCCCTCCAATTGAACGCGCCCTACTACGAGCAGTACTTC.

The chain combines TRBV10-2 with TRBJ2-5; the match to TRBD1 covers 7 bases. Germline values: CDR1 WSHSY, CDR2 SAAADI. The CDR3 consists of 16 residues. The ends lost 1 base at V and 4 bases at J; junction bases unmatched: 9. The CDR3 loop is CASSEFKNRGRETQYF. DNA of the CDR3: TGCGCCAGCAGTGAGTTTAAGAACAGGGGTAGAGAGACCCAGTACTTC.

The chain uses TRBV7-2 and TRBJ1-6; 7 bases match TRBD1. The CDR3 length is 14 residues. Germline V gene data show CDR1 as SGHTA and CDR2 as FQGNSA. V lost 2 bases to trimming and J lost 11 bases; unmatched junction nucleotides: 6. The CDR3 DNA reads as TGTGCCAGCAGCTTAAGGGGAACAGGGGCACCCCTCCACTTT. Translating it yields CASSLRGTGAPLHF.

The chain uses TRBV28 and TRBJ1-4, with 8 bases matching TRBD1. V was pared by 6 bases and J by 8 bases, with 11 bases of the junction left unmatched. Germline lookup yields CDR1 MDHEN and CDR2 SYDVKM. This CDR3 is built from 15 residues. The CDR3 DNA is TGTGCCAGCAGCGCCGACGGGACAGGAGGAGAAAAACTGTTTTTT. It translates to CASSADGTGGEKLFF.

This clone was seen a single time. The V call is TRBV19, the J call TRBJ1-3, with 8 bases that match TRBD1. The V gene's germline CDR1 is LNHDA and CDR2 SQIVND (reference sequence). The J segment lost 4 bases and the V segment lost 9 bases, leaving 2 bases of the junction unmatched. This CDR3 contains 12 residues. DNA for the CDR3: TGTGCCAGCCGGGACAGGGGAAACACCATATATTTT. Its translation: CASRDRGNTIYF. The complete variable domain, with remaining parts taken from reference TRBV19 and TRBJ1-3, reads DGGITQSPKYLFRKEGQNVTLSCEQNLNHDAMYWYRQDPGQGLRLIYYSQIVNDFQKGDIAEGYSVSREKKESFPLTVTSAQKNPTAFYLCASRDRGNTIYFGEGSWLTVV.

The genes are TRBV27 and TRBJ2-7, with 9 positions matching TRBD1. This CDR3 is built from 15 residues. The V segment lost 7 bases and the J segment 4 bases; nucleotides outside the gene matches: 11. Germline V gene lookup returns CDR1 MNHEY and CDR2 SMNVEV (reference sequence). Written as DNA, the CDR3 is TGTGCCAGCATCCTATTCTCCGGGACAGGGTACGAGCAGTACTTC. Its translation is CASILFSGTGYEQYF.

The table lists this clone with a count of one. Its ends do not fully match the called genes, so a read error is possible. The J gene is TRBJ1-1, the V gene TRBV28; the match to TRBD1 covers 7 bases. The CDR3 has 12 amino acids. Germline V gene lookup returns CDR1 MDHEN and CDR2 SYDVKM. CDR3 region: CASTLQGFEAFF. The CDR3 DNA sequence: TGTGCCAGCACTTTACAGGGGTTTGAAGCTTTCTTT.

This sequence joins TRBV3-1 (or the pseudogene TRBV3-2) and TRBJ1-3; the D gene is possibly TRBD1 (5 bases). Trimming took off 4 bases at V and 0 bases at J, with 10 bases between the two ends. Germline V CDR1 and CDR2: LGHDT, YNNKEL (reference sequence). There are 15 residues in the CDR3. This CDR3 is CASSLDRYSGNTIYF. For the CDR3, the DNA is TGTGCCAGCAGCCTAGACAGATACTCTGGAAACACCATATATTTT.

The chain links TRBV29-1 to TRBJ2-7; a possible D gene is TRBD2 (6 bases). The CDR3 spans 13 residues. V lost 4 bases and J lost 5, with 15 bases in between. Per germline, CDR1 SQVTM and CDR2 ANQGSEA. CDR3 sequence reads: CSVVIGGGDEQYF. The CDR3 nucleotides are TGCAGCGTTGTGATCGGGGGAGGAGACGAGCAGTACTTC.

The gene calls are TRBV20-1 and TRBJ2-7, with 13 nucleotides matching TRBD2. CDR3 size: 16 residues. Germline lookup yields CDR1 DFQATT and CDR2 SNEGSKA (reference sequence). V shed 3 bases, J shed 0 bases, and the junction held 5 bases outside the gene matches. The CDR3 DNA follows: TGCAGTGCTAGTCGGACTAGCGGGAGCTACTCCTACGAGCAGTACTTC. This sequence encodes CSASRTSGSYSYEQYF.

Regarding this clone: Germline is not matched at one junction end, which may reflect a read error. The rearrangement uses TRBV6-1 and TRBJ2-7; a possible D gene is TRBD2 (5 bases). The CDR3 runs 16 residues. Germline-derived CDR1 and CDR2 are MNHNS and SASEGT. The chain's CDR3 is CASGESPKRASYEQYF. DNA of the CDR3: TGTGCCAGCGGTGAATCCCCAAAGAGGGCATCCTACGAGCAGTACTTC.

This clone showed up just once. CDR3: CASSFRGANVLTF. The CDR3 nucleotides are TGTGCCAGCAGTTTCCGTGGGGCCAACGTCCTGACTTTC. The chain carries TRBV27 and TRBJ2-6; no reliable D call. The CDR3 spans 13 residues. In germline, CDR1 is MNHEY, CDR2 SMNVEV (reference sequence). V lost 3 bases and J 3 bases, leaving 3 bases between the germline ends.

The CDR3 sequence: CASSIPGLPLSEQFF. The CDR3 nucleotides are TGTGCCAGCAGCATCCCGGGACTGCCCCTCTCTGAGCAGTTCTTC. The chain carries TRBV7-2 and TRBJ2-1; weak D call: TRBD2 (6 bases). This CDR3 is built from 15 residues. The germline CDR1 and CDR2 sequences are SGHTA and FQGNSA. Trimming stripped 5 bases from V and 9 bases from J, with 20 bases between.

The chain combines TRBV27 with TRBJ2-5, with D possibly being TRBD1 (5 bases). Germline assignment: CDR1 MNHEY and CDR2 SMNVEV (reference sequence). The CDR3 sequence is 13 residues long. Trimming removed 8 bases from V and 2 bases from J, with 12 bases in between. DNA for the CDR3: TGTGCCAGCTCAAACGCAGGGCAAGAGACCCAGTACTTC. Translating it yields CASSNAGQETQYF.

The chain combines TRBV16 with TRBJ1-3, with a tentative D call TRBD1 (5 bases). V lost 3 bases, J lost 0 bases, and 12 bases lay in between. This CDR3 comprises 16 residues. CDR1 is KGHSY, CDR2 FQNENV, per germline. In DNA form, the CDR3 reads TGTGCCAGCAGCCACGACAGCGCCCGCTCTGGAAACACCATATATTTT. It translates to CASSHDSARSGNTIYF.